This T cell receptor beta chain was obtained from a study of blood T cell repertoires in COVID-19. Study overall: COVID-19 samples collected from the United States, Italy and Spain covered acute and convalescent phases. T cells, B-cell-depleted T cells, or PBMCs supplied cDNA or gDNA.

Original analysis: Amplification with reference gene primers provided the estimates of nucleated cell counts. TCRdb keeps only in-frame clones here, not all; method: immunoSEQ multiplex PCR. V, J and clone size reflect that table, while D and trimming were determined from the DNA. This table holds 30,000 or so clones, 85% to 95% found once. V was shortened by 5 bases and J by 2 bases, with 12 bases between the two germline ends. The CDR3 contains 14 residues. The germline gives CDR1 SGHTA, CDR2 FQGTGA. V and J are TRBV7-3 and TRBJ1-1; D perhaps matches TRBD1 (6 bases). Sequenced: peripheral blood. The clonotype comes from a male donor with active COVID-19. The CDR3 sequence is CASSPGGRNTEAFF. CDR3 bases: TGTGCCAGCAGCCCCGGGGGGCGTAACACTGAAGCTTTCTTT.